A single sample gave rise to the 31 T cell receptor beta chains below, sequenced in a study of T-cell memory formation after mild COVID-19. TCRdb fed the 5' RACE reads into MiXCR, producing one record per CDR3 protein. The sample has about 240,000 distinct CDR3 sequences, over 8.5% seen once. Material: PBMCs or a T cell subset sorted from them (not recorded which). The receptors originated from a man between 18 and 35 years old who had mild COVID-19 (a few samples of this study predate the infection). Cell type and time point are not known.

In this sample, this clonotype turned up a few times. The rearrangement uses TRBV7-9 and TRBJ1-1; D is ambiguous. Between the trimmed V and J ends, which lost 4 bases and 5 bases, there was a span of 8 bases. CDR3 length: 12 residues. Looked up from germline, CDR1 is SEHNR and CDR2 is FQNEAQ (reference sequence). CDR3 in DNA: TGTGCCAGCAGCTGGACTTATACTGAAGCTTTCTTT. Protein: CASSWTYTEAFF.

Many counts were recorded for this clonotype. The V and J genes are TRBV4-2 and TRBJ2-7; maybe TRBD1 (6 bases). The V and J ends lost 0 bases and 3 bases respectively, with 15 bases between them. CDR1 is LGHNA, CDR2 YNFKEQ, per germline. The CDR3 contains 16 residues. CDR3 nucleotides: TGTGCCAGCAGCCAAGATCTAGAACAGGGTGTCTACGAGCAGTACTTC. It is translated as CASSQDLEQGVYEQYF.

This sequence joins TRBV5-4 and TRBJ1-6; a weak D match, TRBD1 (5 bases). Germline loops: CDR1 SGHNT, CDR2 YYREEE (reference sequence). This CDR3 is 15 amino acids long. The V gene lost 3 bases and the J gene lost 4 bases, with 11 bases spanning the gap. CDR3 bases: TGTGCCAGCAGCTCCCTGGGGGGGTATAATTCACCCCTCCACTTT. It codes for CASSSLGGYNSPLHF.

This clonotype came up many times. CDR3 region: CASPWPRGRSYEQYV. In nucleotides, the CDR3 is TGTGCCAGTCCCTGGCCTCGCGGGAGGTCCTACGAGCAGTACGTC. The J gene is TRBJ2-7, the V gene TRBV6-5; 8 bases line up with TRBD2. Looked up from germline, CDR1 is MNHEY and CDR2 is SVGAGI. CDR3 size: 15 residues. V lost 9 bases and J lost 1; bases outside the gene matches: 11.

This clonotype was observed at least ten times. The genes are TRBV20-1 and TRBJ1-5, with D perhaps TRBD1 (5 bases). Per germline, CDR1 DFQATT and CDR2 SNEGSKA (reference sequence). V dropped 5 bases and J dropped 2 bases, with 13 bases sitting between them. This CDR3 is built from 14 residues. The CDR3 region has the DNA TGCAGTGCTGAGCCAGGGTCTGGCAATCAGCCCCAGCATTTT. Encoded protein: CSAEPGSGNQPQHF.

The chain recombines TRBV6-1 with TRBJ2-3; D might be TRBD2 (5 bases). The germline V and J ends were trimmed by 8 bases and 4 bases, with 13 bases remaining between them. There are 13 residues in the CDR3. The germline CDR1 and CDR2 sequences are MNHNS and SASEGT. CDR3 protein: CASRQDGADTQYF. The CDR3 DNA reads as TGTGCCAGCCGCCAGGACGGGGCAGATACGCAGTATTTT.

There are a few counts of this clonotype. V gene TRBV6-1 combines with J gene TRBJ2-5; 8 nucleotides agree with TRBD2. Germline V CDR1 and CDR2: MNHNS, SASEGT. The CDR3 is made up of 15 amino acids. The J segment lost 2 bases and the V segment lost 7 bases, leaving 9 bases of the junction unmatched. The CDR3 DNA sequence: TGTGCCAGCACCTACCTTAGCGGGGAACAAGAGACCCAGTACTTC. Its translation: CASTYLSGEQETQYF.

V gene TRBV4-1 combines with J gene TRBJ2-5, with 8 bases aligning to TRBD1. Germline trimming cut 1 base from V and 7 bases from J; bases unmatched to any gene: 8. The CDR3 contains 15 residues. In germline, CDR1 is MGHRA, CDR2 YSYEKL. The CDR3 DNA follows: TGCGCCAGCAGCCAAGGGACAGGGCAAGTAGCGACCCAGTACTTC. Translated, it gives CASSQGTGQVATQYF.

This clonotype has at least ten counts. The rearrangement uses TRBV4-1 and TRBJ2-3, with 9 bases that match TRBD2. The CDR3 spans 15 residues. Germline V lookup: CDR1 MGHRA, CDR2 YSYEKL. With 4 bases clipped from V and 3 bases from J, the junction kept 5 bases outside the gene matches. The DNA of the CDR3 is TGCGCCAGCAGCCTCAGCGGGGGGTGGACAGATACGCAGTATTTT. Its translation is CASSLSGGWTDTQYF.

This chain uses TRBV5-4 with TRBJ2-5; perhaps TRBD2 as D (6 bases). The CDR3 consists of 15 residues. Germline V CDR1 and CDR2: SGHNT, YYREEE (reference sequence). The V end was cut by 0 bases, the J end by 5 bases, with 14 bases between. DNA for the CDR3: TGTGCCAGCAGCTTGGCAAGTGGGGGGTCGGAGACCCAGTACTTC. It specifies CASSLASGGSETQYF.

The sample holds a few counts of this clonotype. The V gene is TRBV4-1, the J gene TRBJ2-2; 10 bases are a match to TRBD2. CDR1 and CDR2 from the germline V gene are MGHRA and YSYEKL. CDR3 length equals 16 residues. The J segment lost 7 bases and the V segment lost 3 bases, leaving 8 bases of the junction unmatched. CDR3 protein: CASSQGSGGAVGELFF. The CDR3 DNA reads TGCGCCAGCAGCCAGGGAAGCGGGGGGGCCGTCGGGGAGCTGTTTTTT.

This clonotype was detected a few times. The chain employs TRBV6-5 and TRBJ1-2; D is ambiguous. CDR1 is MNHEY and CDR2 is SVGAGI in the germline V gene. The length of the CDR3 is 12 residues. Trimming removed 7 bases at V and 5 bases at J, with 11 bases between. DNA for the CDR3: TGTGCCAGCACCAGCTCGGGGTATGGCTACACCTTC. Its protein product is CASTSSGYGYTF.

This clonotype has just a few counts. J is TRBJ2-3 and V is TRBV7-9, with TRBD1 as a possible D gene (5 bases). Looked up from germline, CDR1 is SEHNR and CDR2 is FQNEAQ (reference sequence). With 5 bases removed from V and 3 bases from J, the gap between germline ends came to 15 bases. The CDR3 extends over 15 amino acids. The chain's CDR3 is CASSPQGAWTDTQYF. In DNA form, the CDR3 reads TGTGCCAGCAGCCCCCAAGGGGCTTGGACAGATACGCAGTATTTT.

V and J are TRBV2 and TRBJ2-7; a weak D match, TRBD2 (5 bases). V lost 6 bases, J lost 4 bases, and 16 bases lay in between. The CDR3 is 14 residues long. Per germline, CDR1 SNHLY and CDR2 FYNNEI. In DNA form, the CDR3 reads TGTGCCAGCAGAGGTGGAGGAGGTGGGTACGAGCAGTACTTC. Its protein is CASRGGGGGYEQYF.

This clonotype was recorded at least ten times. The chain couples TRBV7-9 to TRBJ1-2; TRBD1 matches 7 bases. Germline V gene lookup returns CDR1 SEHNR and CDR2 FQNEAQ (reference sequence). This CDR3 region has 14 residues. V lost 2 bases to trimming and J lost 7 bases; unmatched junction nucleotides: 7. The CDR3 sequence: CASSLPDREGGYTF. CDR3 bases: TGTGCCAGCAGCTTACCCGACAGGGAAGGTGGCTACACCTTC. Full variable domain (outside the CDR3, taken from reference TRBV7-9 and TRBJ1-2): DTGVSQNPRHKITKRGQNVTFRCDPISEHNRLYWYRQTLGQGPEFLTYFQNEAQLEKSRLLSDRFSAERPKGSFSTLEIQRTEQGDSAMYLCASSLPDREGGYTFGSGTRLTVV.

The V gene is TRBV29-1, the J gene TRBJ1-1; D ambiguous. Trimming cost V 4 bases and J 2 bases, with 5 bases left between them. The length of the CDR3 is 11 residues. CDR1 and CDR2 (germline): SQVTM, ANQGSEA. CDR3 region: CSVVTNTEAFF. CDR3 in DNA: TGCAGCGTTGTCACTAACACTGAAGCTTTCTTT.

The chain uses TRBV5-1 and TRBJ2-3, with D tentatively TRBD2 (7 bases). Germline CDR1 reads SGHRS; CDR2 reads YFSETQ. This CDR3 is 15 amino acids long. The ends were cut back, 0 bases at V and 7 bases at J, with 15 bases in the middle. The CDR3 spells CASSLDSGGPHTQYF. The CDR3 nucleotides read TGCGCCAGCAGCTTGGATTCGGGGGGCCCACATACGCAGTATTTT.

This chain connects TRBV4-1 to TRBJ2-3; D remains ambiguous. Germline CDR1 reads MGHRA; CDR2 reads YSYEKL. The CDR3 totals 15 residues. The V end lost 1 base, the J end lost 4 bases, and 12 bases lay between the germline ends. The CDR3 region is CASSQARARADTQYF. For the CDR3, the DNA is TGCGCCAGCAGCCAAGCCCGGGCCAGAGCAGATACGCAGTATTTT.

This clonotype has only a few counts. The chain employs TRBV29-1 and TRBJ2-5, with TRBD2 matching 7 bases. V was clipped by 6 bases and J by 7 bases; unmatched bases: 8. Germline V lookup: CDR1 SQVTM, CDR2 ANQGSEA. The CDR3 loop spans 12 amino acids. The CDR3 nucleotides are TGCAGCGTGGGGGGGGATAAAAGGACCCAGTACTTC. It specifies CSVGGDKRTQYF.

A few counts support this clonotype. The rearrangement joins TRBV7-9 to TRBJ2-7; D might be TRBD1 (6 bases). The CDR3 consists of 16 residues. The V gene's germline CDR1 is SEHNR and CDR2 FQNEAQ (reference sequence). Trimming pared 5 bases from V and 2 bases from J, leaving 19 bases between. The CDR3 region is CASSPGTGDITYEQYF. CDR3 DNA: TGTGCCAGCAGCCCTGGAACTGGGGACATTACCTACGAGCAGTACTTC.

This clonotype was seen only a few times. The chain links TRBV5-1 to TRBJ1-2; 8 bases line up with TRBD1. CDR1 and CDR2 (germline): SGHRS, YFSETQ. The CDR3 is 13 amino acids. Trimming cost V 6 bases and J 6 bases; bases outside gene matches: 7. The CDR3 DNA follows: TGCGCCAGCAACTTACAGGGGGGCGATGGCTACACCTTC. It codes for CASNLQGGDGYTF.

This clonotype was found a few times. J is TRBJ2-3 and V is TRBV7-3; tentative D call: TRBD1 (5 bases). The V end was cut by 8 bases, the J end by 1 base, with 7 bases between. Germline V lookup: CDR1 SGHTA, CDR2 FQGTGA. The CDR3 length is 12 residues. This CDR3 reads CASGAGTDTQYF. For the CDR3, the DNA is TGTGCCAGCGGGGCGGGCACAGATACGCAGTATTTT.

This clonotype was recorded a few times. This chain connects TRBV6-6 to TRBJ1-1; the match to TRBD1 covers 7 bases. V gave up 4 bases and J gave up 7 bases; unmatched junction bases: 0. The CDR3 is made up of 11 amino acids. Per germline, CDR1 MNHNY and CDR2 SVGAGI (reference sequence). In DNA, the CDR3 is TGTGCCAGCAGTTGGACAGGTGAAGCTTTCTTT. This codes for CASSWTGEAFF.

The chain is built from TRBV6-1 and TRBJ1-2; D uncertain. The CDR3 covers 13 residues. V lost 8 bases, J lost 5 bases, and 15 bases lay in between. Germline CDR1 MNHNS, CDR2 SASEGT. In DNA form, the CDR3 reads TGTGCCAGCCGGAGTCCGTCTATTTATGGCTACACCTTC. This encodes CASRSPSIYGYTF.

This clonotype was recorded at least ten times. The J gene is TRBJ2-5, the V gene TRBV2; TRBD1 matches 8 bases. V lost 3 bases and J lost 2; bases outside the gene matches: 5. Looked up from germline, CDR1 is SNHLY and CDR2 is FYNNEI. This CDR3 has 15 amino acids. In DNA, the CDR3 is TGTGCCAGCAGTGATTCTTGGACAGGGCAAGAGACCCAGTACTTC. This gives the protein CASSDSWTGQETQYF.

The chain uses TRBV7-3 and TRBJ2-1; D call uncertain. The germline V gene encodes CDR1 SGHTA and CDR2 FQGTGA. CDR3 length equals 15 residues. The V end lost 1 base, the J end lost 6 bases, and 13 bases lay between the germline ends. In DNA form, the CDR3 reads TGTGCCAGCAGCTTAAGGGCCAGCCCCTCCAATGAGCAGTTCTTC. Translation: CASSLRASPSNEQFF.

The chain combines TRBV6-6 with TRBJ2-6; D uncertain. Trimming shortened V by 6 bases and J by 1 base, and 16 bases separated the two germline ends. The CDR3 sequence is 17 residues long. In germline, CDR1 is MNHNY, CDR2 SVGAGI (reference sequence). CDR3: CASSQLKGMSGANVLTF. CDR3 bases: TGTGCCAGCAGCCAGCTCAAGGGCATGTCTGGGGCCAACGTCCTGACTTTC.

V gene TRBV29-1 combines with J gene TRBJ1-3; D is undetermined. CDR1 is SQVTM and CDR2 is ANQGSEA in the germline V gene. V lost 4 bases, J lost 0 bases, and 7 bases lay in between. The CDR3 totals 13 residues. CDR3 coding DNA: TGCAGCGTTGCACAGAGCTCTGGAAACACCATATATTTT. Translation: CSVAQSSGNTIYF.

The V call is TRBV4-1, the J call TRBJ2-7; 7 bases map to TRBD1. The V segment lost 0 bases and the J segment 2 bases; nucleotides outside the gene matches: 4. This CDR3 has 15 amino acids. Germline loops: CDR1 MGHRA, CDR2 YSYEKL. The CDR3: CASSQDGTEPYEQYF. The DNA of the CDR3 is TGCGCCAGCAGCCAAGACGGGACAGAGCCCTACGAGCAGTACTTC.

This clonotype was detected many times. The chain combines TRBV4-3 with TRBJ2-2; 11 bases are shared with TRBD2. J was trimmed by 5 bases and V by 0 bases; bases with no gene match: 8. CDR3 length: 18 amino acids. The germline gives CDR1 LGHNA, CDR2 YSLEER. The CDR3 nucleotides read TGCGCCAGCAGCCAAGAACTAGCGGGGGCCGCGAGGACCGGGGAGCTGTTTTTT. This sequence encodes CASSQELAGAARTGELFF.

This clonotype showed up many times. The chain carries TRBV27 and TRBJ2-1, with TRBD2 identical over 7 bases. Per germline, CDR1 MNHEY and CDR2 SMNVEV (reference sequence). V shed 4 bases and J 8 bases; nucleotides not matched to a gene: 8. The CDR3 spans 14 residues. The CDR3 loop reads CASSWGRARDEQFF. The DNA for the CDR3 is TGTGCCAGCAGTTGGGGGAGGGCGAGGGATGAGCAGTTCTTC.